The clone carrying this TCR beta chain was recorded once. The antigen is undetermined. The sample comes from a study of cytomegalovirus exposure and HLA in healthy donors. Whole-study context: There were about 85 million unique TCRs (from HLA-typed donors) in an early data release. Most genotyped donors, 65% to 85% of 398, had Caucasian-associated genetic ancestry. The study's findings and limits: The study designated 150 to 200 TCR beta chains cytomegalovirus-associated.

Use of 60 Vbeta and 13 Jbeta primers characterized the PCR. TCRdb keeps only in-frame clones here, not all; method: immunoSEQ multiplex PCR. This sample carries around 270,000 clones, 75% to 85% of them seen once, and the ten largest clones take about 0.28%. The source of this sequence is a girl aged 2-9 years in good health and CMV-seronegative. Specimen: PBMCs.

The CDR3 reads CASSPAGLASVTQYF. Written as DNA, the CDR3 is TGTGCCAGCAGCCCAGCGGGACTAGCATCGGTTACGCAGTATTTT. The chain employs TRBV11-1 and TRBJ2-3; 9 positions match TRBD2. The CDR3 contains 15 residues. Germline V gene sequence: CDR1 SGHAT, CDR2 FQDESV (reference sequence). Trimming removed 5 bases from V and 8 bases from J; junction bases left unmatched: 11.